The 13 T cell receptor beta chains below all came from one sample that was sequenced in a study of blood T cell repertoires in COVID-19. Using immunoSEQ multiplex PCR, the repertoire was profiled, and TCRdb retains in-frame clones only, with some absent. The data hold around 180,000 clones, with roughly nine tenths observed a single time. The sample comprised peripheral blood. The receptors were gathered from a man between 65 and 79 years old with active or convalescent COVID-19.

The chain carries TRBV14 and TRBJ2-5, with 7 bases lining up with TRBD2. Trimming removed 0 bases from V and 0 bases from J; junction bases left unmatched: 7. Germline V gives CDR1 SGHDN, CDR2 FVKESK. The CDR3 has 17 residues. In DNA form, the CDR3 reads TGTGCCAGCAGCCAAGAACGGGGGGTCCGGTACCAAGAGACCCAGTACTTC. Translating gives CASSQERGVRYQETQYF.

The V gene is TRBV7-6, the J gene TRBJ2-3, with 10 bases lining up with TRBD2. The CDR3 is 16 amino acids. V gave up 1 base and J gave up 2 bases; unmatched junction bases: 3. Germline assignment: CDR1 SGHVS and CDR2 FNYEAQ. The CDR3 coding sequence is TGTGCCAGCAGCTTAGGGACTAGCGGACCCACAGATACGCAGTATTTT. It encodes CASSLGTSGPTDTQYF.

The rearrangement joins TRBV10-3 to TRBJ2-2; D is possibly TRBD2 (6 bases). V shed 10 bases and J shed 4 bases, with 19 bases lying between them. This CDR3 is 15 amino acids long. Per germline, CDR1 ENHRY and CDR2 SYGVKD. Here the CDR3 reads CATRDWDGGTGELFF. DNA for the CDR3: TGTGCCACCCGGGATTGGGACGGGGGCACCGGGGAGCTGTTTTTT.

The chain is built from TRBV28 and TRBJ1-2, with a possible D match to TRBD1 (5 bases). Germline V gene data show CDR1 as MDHEN and CDR2 as SYDVKM. V dropped 6 bases and J dropped 4 bases, with 12 bases sitting between them. The CDR3 runs to 13 residues. The chain's CDR3 is CASSLDRLYGYTF. The CDR3 nucleotides are TGTGCCAGCAGCCTAGACAGACTCTATGGCTACACCTTC.

The sample holds one count of this clone. This rearrangement joins TRBV3-1 (or the pseudogene TRBV3-2) to TRBJ2-3; 11 bases align to TRBD2. CDR3 size: 17 residues. CDR1 is LGHDT, CDR2 YNNKEL, per germline (reference sequence). The junction had 10 bases not matched to a gene; V was cut back by 0 bases and J by 8 bases. The CDR3 DNA follows: TGTGCCAGCAGCCAAGAGGGGCTAGCGGGAGGATTCCGTACGCAGTATTTT. Translation gives CASSQEGLAGGFRTQYF.

The chain combines TRBV7-9 with TRBJ2-7, with 11 bases aligning to TRBD2. This CDR3 is built from 15 residues. The germline V gene encodes CDR1 SEHNR and CDR2 FQNEAQ (reference sequence). With 3 bases clipped from V and 0 bases from J, the junction kept 1 base outside the gene matches. CDR3 amino acids: CASSFSGRASYEQYF. The CDR3 bases are TGTGCCAGCAGCTTTAGCGGGAGGGCCTCCTACGAGCAGTACTTC. The variable domain in full, with the rest retrieved from reference TRBV7-9 and TRBJ2-7, is DTGVSQNPRHKITKRGQNVTFRCDPISEHNRLYWYRQTLGQGPEFLTYFQNEAQLEKSRLLSDRFSAERPKGSFSTLEIQRTEQGDSAMYLCASSFSGRASYEQYFGPGTRLTVT.

The V and J genes are TRBV7-2 and TRBJ2-2; TRBD2 agrees at 9 bases. The germline V gene has CDR1 SGHTA and CDR2 FQGNSA. The CDR3 has 17 amino acids. With 2 bases clipped from V and 4 bases from J, the junction kept 8 bases outside the gene matches. CDR3 in DNA: TGTGCCAGCAGCTTACCGGGCGGGGGGGCCGCCACCGGGGAGCTGTTTTTT. Amino acids: CASSLPGGGAATGELFF.

This chain connects TRBV7-8 to TRBJ2-7; weak D call: TRBD2 (5 bases). There are 14 residues in the CDR3. Germline values: CDR1 SGHVS, CDR2 FQNEAQ. V shed 5 bases and J shed 6 bases, with 17 bases lying between them. The CDR3 here is CASSTRGSPLEQYF. The CDR3, as DNA: TGTGCCAGCAGCACTCGGGGTAGCCCCCTCGAGCAGTACTTC.

The rearrangement joins TRBV24-1 to TRBJ2-6; 8 bases map to TRBD1. This CDR3 has 18 residues. The V and J ends lost 3 bases and 2 bases, in that order; junction bases with no gene match: 8. From germline, CDR1 is KGHDR and CDR2 SFDVKD. In DNA, the CDR3 is TGTGCCACCAGTGATGGGTCAGGGGGCGTTGCTGGGGCCAACGTCCTGACTTTC. This codes for CATSDGSGGVAGANVLTF.

This chain uses TRBV18 with TRBJ1-5; D is perhaps TRBD1 (6 bases). CDR1 and CDR2 from the germline V gene are KGHSH and LQKENI. The CDR3 has 14 amino acids. Trimming stripped 6 bases from V and 2 bases from J, with 11 bases between. CDR3 residues: CASSLRQGNQPQHF. The CDR3 bases are TGTGCCAGCTCCCTTAGACAGGGCAATCAGCCCCAGCATTTT.

The rearrangement joins TRBV5-4 to TRBJ1-1; 8 bases are a match to TRBD1. This CDR3 region has 16 residues. V was clipped by 4 bases and J by 0 bases; unmatched bases: 8. The germline V gene has CDR1 SGHNT and CDR2 YYREEE (reference sequence). The CDR3 DNA reads TGTGCCAGCAGCGAGAGCGCGGGACAGGTGAACACTGAAGCTTTCTTT. Translation: CASSESAGQVNTEAFF.

CDR3 sequence: CASSHSGGSNEQFF. The CDR3 DNA is TGTGCCAGCAGCCATTCCGGGGGGTCGAATGAGCAGTTCTTC. The chain has TRBV3-1 (or the pseudogene TRBV3-2) and TRBJ2-1; 7 nucleotides align to TRBD2. The V gene's germline CDR1 is LGHDT and CDR2 YNNKEL (reference sequence). V trimming: 3 bases; J trimming: 7 bases; junction bases outside the gene matches: 6. The CDR3 runs to 14 residues.

The chain recombines TRBV30 with TRBJ2-6, with D possibly being TRBD2 (6 bases). Trimming shortened V by 4 bases and J by 0 bases, and 19 bases separated the two germline ends. CDR1 GTSNPN and CDR2 SVGIG come from the germline V gene (reference sequence). The CDR3 has 18 residues. DNA of the CDR3: TGTGCCTGGAAAACGGTAGGTAGCGGAAGCTCTGGGGCCAACGTCCTGACTTTC. Its protein product is CAWKTVGSGSSGANVLTF. Full variable domain (outside the CDR3, taken from reference TRBV30 and TRBJ2-6): SQTIHQWPATLVQPVGSPLSLECTVEGTSNPNLYWYRQAAGRGLQLLFYSVGIGQISSEVPQNLSASRPQDRQFILSSKKLLLSDSGFYLCAWKTVGSGSSGANVLTFGAGSRLTVL.